A selection of T cell receptor beta chains follows, all from one sample in a study of technical replicates of blood from a handful of donors. Clones were sequenced by immunoSEQ multiplex PCR, and TCRdb holds only the in-frame ones, with some missing. The repertoire has more than 50,000 clones, 85% to 90% of them found once; the top ten carry approximately 4.7%. What was sequenced was PBMCs. Receptors originate from a human donor in good health. Some clones in this sample may be carry-over from other donors' samples. Each CDR3 is given with its conserved first and last residue. The D gene is left open where the match is weak. Size is stated for part of the rows, as once, few or many counts, or as a class when the clone is expanded.

v_call: TRBV10-3; clone_size: .; d_call: .; j_call: TRBJ1-5; cdr3_nt: TGTGCCATCAGTGAGGAGCCCTCCAGCAATCAGCCCCAGCATTTT; cdr3_aa: CAISEEPSSNQPQHF
v_call: TRBV6-5; clone_size: .; d_call: .; j_call: TRBJ2-5; cdr3_nt: TGTGCCAGCAGTCAAACAGGGTACTTC; cdr3_aa: CASSQTGYF
v_call: TRBV7-3; clone_size: .; d_call: .; j_call: TRBJ2-2; cdr3_nt: TGTGCCAGCAGCCCGGAGCTGAACGGGGAGCTGTTTTTT; cdr3_aa: CASSPELNGELFF
v_call: TRBV7-2; clone_size: .; d_call: TRBD2; j_call: TRBJ2-5; cdr3_nt: TGTGCCAGCAGCTTAGGAGGACTAGCGGGAGGGCCGGTTGGGGAGACCCAGTACTTC; cdr3_aa: CASSLGGLAGGPVGETQYF
v_call: TRBV6-5; clone_size: once; d_call: .; j_call: TRBJ1-2; cdr3_nt: TGTGCCAGCAGTAAAGACTACAGCTTCTATGGCTACACCTTC; cdr3_aa: CASSKDYSFYGYTF
v_call: TRBV11-1; clone_size: .; d_call: TRBD1; j_call: TRBJ2-7; cdr3_nt: TGTGCCAGCAGCACGTCCCGGGACAGGGACCCCTCCTACGAGCAGTACTTC; cdr3_aa: CASSTSRDRDPSYEQYF
v_call: TRBV7-3; clone_size: .; d_call: TRBD1; j_call: TRBJ1-1; cdr3_nt: TGTGCCAGCAGCCCTACAGGGGGCGGCACTGAAGCTTTCTTT; cdr3_aa: CASSPTGGGTEAFF
v_call: TRBV28; clone_size: .; d_call: .; j_call: TRBJ1-2; cdr3_nt: TGTGCCAGCAGCTCAGGGGCGGTATCCTATGGCTACACCTTC; cdr3_aa: CASSSGAVSYGYTF
v_call: TRBV19; clone_size: few; d_call: .; j_call: TRBJ1-6; cdr3_nt: TGTGCCAGTAGAAGGGGCCCTTCCTTCGGTTCACCCCTCCACTTT; cdr3_aa: CASRRGPSFGSPLHF
v_call: TRBV7-3; clone_size: few; d_call: TRBD2; j_call: TRBJ2-1; cdr3_nt: TGTGCCAGCAGCCCTACTAGCGGGGGGGCCCCTGAGCAGTTCTTC; cdr3_aa: CASSPTSGGAPEQFF
v_call: TRBV4-1; clone_size: .; d_call: TRBD1; j_call: TRBJ1-5; cdr3_nt: TGCGCCAGCAGCTATGACACAGGGGCGTTGGGCAATCAGCCCCAGCATTTT; cdr3_aa: CASSYDTGALGNQPQHF
v_call: TRBV18; clone_size: .; d_call: TRBD1; j_call: TRBJ2-2; cdr3_nt: TGTGCCAGCTCACCAGGACAGGTTGGGGAGCTGTTTTTT; cdr3_aa: CASSPGQVGELFF
v_call: TRBV7-3; clone_size: .; d_call: .; j_call: TRBJ2-1; cdr3_nt: TGTGCCAGCAGCTTAAGTCCAGCGAATGAGCAGTTCTTC; cdr3_aa: CASSLSPANEQFF
v_call: TRBV4-3; clone_size: .; d_call: .; j_call: TRBJ1-1; cdr3_nt: TGCGCCAGCAGCCACACTATTGGACAGCCACTGAACACTGAAGCTTTCTTT; cdr3_aa: CASSHTIGQPLNTEAFF
v_call: TRBV6-5; clone_size: once; d_call: .; j_call: TRBJ2-1; cdr3_nt: TGTGCCAGCAGTTACTCTTCTAGAAATTACAATGAGCAGTTCTTC; cdr3_aa: CASSYSSRNYNEQFF